The clone carrying this T cell receptor beta chain was recorded a few times. Its antigen is not identified. This sample was included in a study of T-cell memory formation after mild COVID-19. Study at large: The study found TCR clusters largely donor specific. Broader study findings: The study detected some responding clones in pre-infection memory, suggesting cross-reactive memory joined. The CD4+ clones that contracted clustered mainly within CM and EM, and the CD8+ clones concentrated in EMRA.

TCRdb re-called the 5' RACE reads through MiXCR, storing one row per CDR3 protein. The sample has roughly 450,000 distinct CDR3 sequences, 15% to 20% seen once. The clonotype originates from a man aged 18 to 29 who had mild COVID-19 (a few samples of this study predate the infection). Cell type and time point are not known. The sequenced sample consisted of PBMCs or a T cell subset sorted from them (not recorded which).

Here the CDR3 reads CASSVPFAESHLDTQYF. The DNA for the CDR3 is TGTGCCAGCAGCGTACCCTTTGCGGAATCCCATCTAGATACGCAGTATTTT. This rearrangement joins TRBV7-9 to TRBJ2-3; the D is unclear. CDR3 size: 17 residues. V lost 5 bases and J lost 5, with 23 bases in between. Germline CDR1 SEHNR, CDR2 FQNEAQ (reference sequence).